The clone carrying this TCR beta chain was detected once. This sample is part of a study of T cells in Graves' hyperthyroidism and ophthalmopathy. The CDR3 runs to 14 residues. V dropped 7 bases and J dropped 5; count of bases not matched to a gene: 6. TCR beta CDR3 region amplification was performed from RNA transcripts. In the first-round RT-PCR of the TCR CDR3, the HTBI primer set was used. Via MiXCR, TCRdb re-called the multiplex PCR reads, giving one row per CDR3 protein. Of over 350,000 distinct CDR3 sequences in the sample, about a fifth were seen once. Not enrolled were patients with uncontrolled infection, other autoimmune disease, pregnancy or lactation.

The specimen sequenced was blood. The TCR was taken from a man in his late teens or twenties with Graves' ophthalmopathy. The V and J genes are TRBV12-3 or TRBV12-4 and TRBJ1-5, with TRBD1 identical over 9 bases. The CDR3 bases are TGTGCCAGCAAAAGGACAGGGGAGGATCAGCCCCAGCATTTT. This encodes CASKRTGEDQPQHF.